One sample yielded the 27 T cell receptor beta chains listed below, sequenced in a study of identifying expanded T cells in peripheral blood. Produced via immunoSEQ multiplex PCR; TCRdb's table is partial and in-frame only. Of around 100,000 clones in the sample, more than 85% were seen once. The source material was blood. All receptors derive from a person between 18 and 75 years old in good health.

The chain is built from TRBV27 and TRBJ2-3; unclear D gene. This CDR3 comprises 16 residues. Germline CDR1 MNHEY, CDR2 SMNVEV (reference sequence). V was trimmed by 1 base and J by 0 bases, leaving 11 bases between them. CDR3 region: CASSLWNSISTDTQYF. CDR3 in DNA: TGTGCCAGCAGTTTATGGAACAGCATTAGCACAGATACGCAGTATTTT.

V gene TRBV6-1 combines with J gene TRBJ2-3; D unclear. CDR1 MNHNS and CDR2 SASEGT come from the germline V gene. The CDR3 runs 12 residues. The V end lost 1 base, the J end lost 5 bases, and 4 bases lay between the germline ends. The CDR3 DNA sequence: TGTGCCAGCAGTGAAGAGGGAGATACGCAGTATTTT. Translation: CASSEEGDTQYF.

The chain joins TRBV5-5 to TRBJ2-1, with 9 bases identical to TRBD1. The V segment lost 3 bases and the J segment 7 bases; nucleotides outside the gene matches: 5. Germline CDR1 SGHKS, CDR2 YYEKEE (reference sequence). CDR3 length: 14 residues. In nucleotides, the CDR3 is TGTGCCAGCAGCTGGACCGGGACAGGGAATGAGCAGTTCTTC. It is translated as CASSWTGTGNEQFF.

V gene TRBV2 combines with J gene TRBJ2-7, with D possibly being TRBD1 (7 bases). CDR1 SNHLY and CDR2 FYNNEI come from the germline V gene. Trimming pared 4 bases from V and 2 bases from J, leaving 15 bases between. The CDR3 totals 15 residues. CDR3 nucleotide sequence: TGTGCCAGCAGTGTGGCACAGGGGAGGACCTACGAGCAGTACTTC. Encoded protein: CASSVAQGRTYEQYF.

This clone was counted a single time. CDR3 in amino acids: CASSAFNQASTDTQYF. The CDR3 DNA reads TGTGCCAGCAGCGCTTTTAACCAAGCTAGCACAGATACGCAGTATTTT. V gene TRBV9 combines with J gene TRBJ2-3; no reliable D call. Germline V gene lookup returns CDR1 SGDLS and CDR2 YYNGEE. The V and J ends lost 3 bases and 0 bases respectively, with 14 bases between them. The CDR3 spans 16 residues.

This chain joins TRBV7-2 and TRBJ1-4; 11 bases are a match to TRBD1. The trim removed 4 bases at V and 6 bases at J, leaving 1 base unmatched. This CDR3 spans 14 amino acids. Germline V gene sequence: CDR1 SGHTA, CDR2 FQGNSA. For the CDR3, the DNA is TGTGCCAGCAGCTGGACAGGGGGCTATGAAAAACTGTTTTTT. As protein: CASSWTGGYEKLFF.

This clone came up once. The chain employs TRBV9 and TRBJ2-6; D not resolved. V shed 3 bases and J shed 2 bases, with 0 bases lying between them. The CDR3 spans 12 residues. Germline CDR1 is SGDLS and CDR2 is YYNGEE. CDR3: CASSAGANVLTF. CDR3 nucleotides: TGTGCCAGCAGCGCTGGGGCCAACGTCCTGACTTTC.

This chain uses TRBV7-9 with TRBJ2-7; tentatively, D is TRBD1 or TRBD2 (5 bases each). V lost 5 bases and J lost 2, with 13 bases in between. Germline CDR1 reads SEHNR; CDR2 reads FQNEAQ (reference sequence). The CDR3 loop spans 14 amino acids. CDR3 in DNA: TGTGCCAGCAGCCAAGGGGACGGCCCCTACGAGCAGTACTTC. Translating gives CASSQGDGPYEQYF.

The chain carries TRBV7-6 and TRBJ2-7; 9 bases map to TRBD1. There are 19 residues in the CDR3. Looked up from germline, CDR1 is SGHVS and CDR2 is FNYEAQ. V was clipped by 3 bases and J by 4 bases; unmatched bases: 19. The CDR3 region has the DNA TGTGCCAGCAGCTTCTCCCCCCCCCGCTCGACAGGGGGAAGGTACGAGCAGTACTTC. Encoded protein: CASSFSPPRSTGGRYEQYF.

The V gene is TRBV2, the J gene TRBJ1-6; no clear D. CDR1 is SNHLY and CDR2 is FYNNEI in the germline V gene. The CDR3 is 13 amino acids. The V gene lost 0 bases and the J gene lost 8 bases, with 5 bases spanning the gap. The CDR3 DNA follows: TGTGCCAGCAGTGAAGCCACTGATTCACCCCTCCACTTT. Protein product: CASSEATDSPLHF.

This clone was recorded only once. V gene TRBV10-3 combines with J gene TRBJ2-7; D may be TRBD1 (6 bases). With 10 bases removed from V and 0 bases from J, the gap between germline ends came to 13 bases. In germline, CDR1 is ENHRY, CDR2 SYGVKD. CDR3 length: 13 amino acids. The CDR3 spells CATIQGSSYEQYF. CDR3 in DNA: TGTGCCACCATACAGGGTAGCTCCTACGAGCAGTACTTC.

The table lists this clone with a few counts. The CDR3, as DNA: TGTGCCTGGAGTCCACGATTCGGGGTTGTCACTGAAGCTTTCTTT. This gives the protein CAWSPRFGVVTEAFF. The chain joins TRBV30 to TRBJ1-1; D is undetermined. Trimming removed 2 bases from V and 4 bases from J, with 17 bases in between. The germline V gene has CDR1 GTSNPN and CDR2 SVGIG (reference sequence). The CDR3 loop spans 15 amino acids. The full variable domain, rest sourced from reference TRBV30 and TRBJ1-1, is SQTIHQWPATLVQPVGSPLSLECTVEGTSNPNLYWYRQAAGRGLQLLFYSVGIGQISSEVPQNLSASRPQDRQFILSSKKLLLSDSGFYLCAWSPRFGVVTEAFFGQGTRLTVV.

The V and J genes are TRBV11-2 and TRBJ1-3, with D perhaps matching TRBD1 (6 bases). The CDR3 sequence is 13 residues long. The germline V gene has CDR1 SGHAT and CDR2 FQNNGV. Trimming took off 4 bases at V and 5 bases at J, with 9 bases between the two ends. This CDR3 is CASSSDRRNTIYF. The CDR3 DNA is TGTGCCAGCAGCTCGGACAGAAGAAACACCATATATTTT.

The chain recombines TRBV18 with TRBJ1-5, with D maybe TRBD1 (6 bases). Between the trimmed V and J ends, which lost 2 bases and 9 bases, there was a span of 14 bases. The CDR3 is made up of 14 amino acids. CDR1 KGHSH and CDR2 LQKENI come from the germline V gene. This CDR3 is CASSPGDRSRPQHF. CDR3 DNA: TGTGCCAGCTCACCAGGAGACAGGTCGAGGCCCCAGCATTTT.

CDR3 protein: CASSVGSFLTDTQYF. CDR3 nucleotides: TGTGCCAGCAGCGTAGGTAGCTTCCTCACAGATACGCAGTATTTT. This chain connects TRBV9 to TRBJ2-3; D is ambiguous. Germline V lookup: CDR1 SGDLS, CDR2 YYNGEE. Trimming removed 0 bases from V and 2 bases from J, with 10 bases in between. The CDR3 is 15 amino acids. Combining the CDR3 with reference TRBV9 and TRBJ2-3 gives the whole variable domain DSGVTQTPKHLITATGQRVTLRCSPRSGDLSVYWYQQSLDQGLQFLIQYYNGEERAKGNILERFSAQQFPDLHSELNLSSLELGDSALYFCASSVGSFLTDTQYFGPGTRLTVL.

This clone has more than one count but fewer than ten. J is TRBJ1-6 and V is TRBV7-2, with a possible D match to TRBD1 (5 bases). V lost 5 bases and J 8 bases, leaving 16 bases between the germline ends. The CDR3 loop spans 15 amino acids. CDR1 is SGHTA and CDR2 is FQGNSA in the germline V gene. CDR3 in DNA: TGTGCCAGCAGCCAGCAAGGAGGGGTTGATTCACCCCTCCACTTT. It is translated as CASSQQGGVDSPLHF.

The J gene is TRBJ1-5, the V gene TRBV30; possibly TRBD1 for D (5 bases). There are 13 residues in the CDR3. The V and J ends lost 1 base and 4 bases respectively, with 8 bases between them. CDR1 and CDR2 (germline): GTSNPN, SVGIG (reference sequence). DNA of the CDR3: TGTGCCTGGAGTGGACAGCATAATCAGCCCCAGCATTTT. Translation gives CAWSGQHNQPQHF.

The chain's CDR3 is CASSFNFRRETQYF. The DNA of the CDR3 is TGTGCCAGCAGTTTTAATTTTAGGCGGGAGACCCAGTACTTC. The V call is TRBV28, the J call TRBJ2-5; D ambiguous. This CDR3 contains 14 residues. From germline, CDR1 is MDHEN and CDR2 SYDVKM. Trimming shortened V by 3 bases and J by 5 bases, and 13 bases separated the two germline ends.

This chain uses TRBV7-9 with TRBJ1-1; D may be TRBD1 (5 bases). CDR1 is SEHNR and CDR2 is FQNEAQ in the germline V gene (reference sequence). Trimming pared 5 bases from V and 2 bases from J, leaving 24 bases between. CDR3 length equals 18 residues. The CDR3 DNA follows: TGTGCCAGCAGCCGTATCAACGGCCCAACAGGAACCAACACTGAAGCTTTCTTT. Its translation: CASSRINGPTGTNTEAFF.

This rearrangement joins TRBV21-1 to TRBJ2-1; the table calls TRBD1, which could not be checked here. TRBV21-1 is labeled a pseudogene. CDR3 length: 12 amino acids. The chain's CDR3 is CASSQTRVKQFF. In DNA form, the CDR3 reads TGTGCCAGCAGTCAAACCAGGGTCAAGCAGTTCTTC.

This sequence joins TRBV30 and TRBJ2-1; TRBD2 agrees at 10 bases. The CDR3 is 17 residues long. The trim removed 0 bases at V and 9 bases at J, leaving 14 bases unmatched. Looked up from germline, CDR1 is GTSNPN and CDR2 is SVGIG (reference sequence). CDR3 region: CAWSVGLAGAPRGEQFF. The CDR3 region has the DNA TGTGCCTGGAGTGTTGGGCTAGCGGGGGCCCCTAGGGGTGAGCAGTTCTTC.

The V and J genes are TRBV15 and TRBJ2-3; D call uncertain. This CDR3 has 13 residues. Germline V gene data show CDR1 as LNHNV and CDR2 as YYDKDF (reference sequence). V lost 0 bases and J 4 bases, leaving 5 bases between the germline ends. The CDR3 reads CATSREVADTQYF. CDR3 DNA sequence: TGTGCCACCAGCAGAGAGGTCGCAGATACGCAGTATTTT.

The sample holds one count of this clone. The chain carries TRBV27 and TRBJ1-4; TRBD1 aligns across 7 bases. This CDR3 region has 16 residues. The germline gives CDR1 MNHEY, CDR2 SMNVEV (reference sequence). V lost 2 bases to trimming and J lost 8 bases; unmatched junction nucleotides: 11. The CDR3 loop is CASSLGAGTVREKLFF. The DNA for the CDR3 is TGTGCCAGCAGTTTAGGAGCCGGGACAGTCCGCGAAAAACTGTTTTTT.

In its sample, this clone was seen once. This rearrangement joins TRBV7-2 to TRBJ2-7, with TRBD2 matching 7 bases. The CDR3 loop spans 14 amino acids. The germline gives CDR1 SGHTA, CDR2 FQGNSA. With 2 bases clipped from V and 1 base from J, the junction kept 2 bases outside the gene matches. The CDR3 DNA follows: TGTGCCAGCAGCTTATCCGGGGGGTCCTACGAGCAGTACTTC. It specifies CASSLSGGSYEQYF. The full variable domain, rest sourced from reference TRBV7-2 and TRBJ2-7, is GAGVSQSPSNKVTEKGKDVELRCDPISGHTALYWYRQSLGQGLEFLIYFQGNSAPDKSGLPSDRFSAERTGGSVSTLTIQRTQQEDSAVYLCASSLSGGSYEQYFGPGTRLTVT.

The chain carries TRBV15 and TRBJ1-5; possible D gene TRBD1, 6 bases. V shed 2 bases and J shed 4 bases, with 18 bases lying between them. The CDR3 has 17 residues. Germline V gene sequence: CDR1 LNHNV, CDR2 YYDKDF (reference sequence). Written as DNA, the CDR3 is TGTGCCACCAGCAGACTATCTGGGGGCTTAATTAATCAGCCCCAGCATTTT. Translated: CATSRLSGGLINQPQHF.

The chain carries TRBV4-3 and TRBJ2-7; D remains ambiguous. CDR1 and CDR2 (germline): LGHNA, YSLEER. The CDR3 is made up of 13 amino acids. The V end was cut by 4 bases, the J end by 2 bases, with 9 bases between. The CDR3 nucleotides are TGCGCCAGCAGCCTTGATGGGGCCTACGAGCAGTACTTC. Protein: CASSLDGAYEQYF.

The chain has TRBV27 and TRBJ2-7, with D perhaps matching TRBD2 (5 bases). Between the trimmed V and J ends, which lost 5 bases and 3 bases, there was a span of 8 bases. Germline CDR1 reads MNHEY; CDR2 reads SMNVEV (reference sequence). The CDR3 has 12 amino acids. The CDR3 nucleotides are TGTGCCAGCAGTATAAGCGGCTACGAGCAGTACTTC. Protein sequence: CASSISGYEQYF.